The entry that follows covers one T cell receptor beta chain sequence. These data are taken from a study of OX40 agonist ivuxolimab in advanced cancers. The CDR3 has 14 amino acids. Looked up from germline, CDR1 is LGHNA and CDR2 is YNFKEQ. V shed 0 bases and J shed 11 bases, with 16 bases lying between them. Only in-frame clones appear in the TCRdb table, and some are missing; sequencing was by immunoSEQ multiplex PCR. The data hold 98,000 or so clones, with 80% to 90% observed a single time. The clonotype was recovered from an adult with an advanced solid tumor such as melanoma, head and neck, liver or kidney cancer. The material sequenced was CD4+ or CD8+ T cells sorted from blood, taken in a trial of the OX40 agonist ivuxolimab. The V call is TRBV4-2, the J call TRBJ1-1; no clear D gene. DNA for the CDR3: TGTGCCAGCAGCCAAGATATGGCCTTCTCGGGGGCTTTCTTT. Protein sequence: CASSQDMAFSGAFF.